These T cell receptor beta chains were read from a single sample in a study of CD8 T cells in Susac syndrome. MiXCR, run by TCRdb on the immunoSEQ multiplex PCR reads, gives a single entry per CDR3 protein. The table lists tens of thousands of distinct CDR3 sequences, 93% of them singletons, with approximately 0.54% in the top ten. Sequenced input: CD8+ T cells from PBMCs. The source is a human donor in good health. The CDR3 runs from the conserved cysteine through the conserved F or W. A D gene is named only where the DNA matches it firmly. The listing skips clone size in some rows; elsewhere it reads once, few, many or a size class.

CSARSGSTYEQYF | TGCAGTGCTAGAAGCGGGTCGACCTACGAGCAGTACTTC | NA | TRBV20-1 | NA | TRBJ2-7
CASTVDGLYGYTF | TGTGCCAGCACTGTCGACGGATTATATGGCTACACCTTC | NA | TRBV2 | NA | TRBJ1-2
CASSYTPGQGIGDGYTF | TGTGCCAGCAGTTACACGCCGGGACAGGGGATTGGTGATGGCTACACCTTC | NA | TRBV6-5 | TRBD1 | TRBJ1-2
CASSSVGQGYEQYF | TGTGCCAGCAGCTCTGTCGGACAGGGCTACGAGCAGTACTTC | NA | TRBV7-6 | TRBD1 | TRBJ2-7
CASSLRDSFYEQYF | TGTGCCAGCAGCCTCCGGGACAGTTTCTACGAGCAGTACTTC | NA | TRBV7-8 | TRBD1 | TRBJ2-7
CSATGTSKPGELFF | TGCAGTGCAACCGGGACTAGCAAGCCCGGGGAGCTGTTTTTT | NA | TRBV20-1 | TRBD2 | TRBJ2-2
CSARGRVGASAYEQYF | TGCAGTGCTAGAGGCCGTGTAGGGGCATCCGCCTACGAGCAGTACTTC | NA | TRBV20-1 | NA | TRBJ2-7
CASSSRQGAGGELFF | TGTGCCAGCAGTTCCCGACAGGGGGCCGGCGGGGAGCTGTTTTTT | NA | TRBV28 | TRBD1 | TRBJ2-2
CASGNHLDEQFF | TGTGCCAGCGGTAACCACCTCGATGAGCAGTTCTTC | NA | TRBV6-5 | NA | TRBJ2-1
CASSRGTGGEEPQHF | TGTGCCAGCTCGAGGGGGACAGGGGGCGAGGAGCCCCAGCATTTT | NA | TRBV7-9 | TRBD1 | TRBJ1-5
CASSLGSDEQYF | TGTGCCAGCAGCTTAGGAAGCGACGAGCAGTACTTC | NA | TRBV13 | NA | TRBJ2-7
CASSQAVVVGDEQFF | TGCGCCAGCAGCCAAGCGGTGGTCGTCGGGGATGAGCAGTTCTTC | NA | TRBV4-1 | NA | TRBJ2-1
CASSSTAGYSYNEQFF | TGTGCCAGCAGCTCAACGGCGGGCTACTCCTACAATGAGCAGTTCTTC | NA | TRBV7-9 | NA | TRBJ2-1
CATSETARNPNEQFF | TGTGCCACCAGCGAGACGGCTAGGAACCCCAATGAGCAGTTCTTC | once | TRBV24-1 | NA | TRBJ2-1
CASTAGGNGYTF | TGTGCCAGCACCGCCGGGGGGAATGGCTACACCTTC | NA | TRBV2 | NA | TRBJ1-2
CASSLGGEEQYF | TGTGCCAGCAGTTTAGGGGGTGAGGAGCAGTACTTC | NA | TRBV27 | NA | TRBJ2-7
CASSFGGSQVYNEQFF | TGTGCCAGCAGTTTTGGCGGGAGCCAGGTCTACAATGAGCAGTTCTTC | NA | TRBV27 | TRBD2 | TRBJ2-1
CASSHRGSYEQYF | TGTGCCAGCAGTCACAGGGGCTCCTACGAGCAGTACTTC | NA | TRBV12-3/TRBV12-4 | TRBD1 | TRBJ2-7
CASVLSWRNTEAFF | TGTGCCAGCGTTTTATCGTGGAGGAACACTGAAGCTTTCTTT | NA | TRBV27 | NA | TRBJ1-1
CASSLYAQDEQFF | TGTGCCAGCAGCTTGTACGCCCAGGATGAGCAGTTCTTC | NA | TRBV5-6 | NA | TRBJ2-1
CASGYATGELFF | TGTGCCAGCGGTTACGCTACCGGGGAGCTGTTTTTT | once | TRBV2 | NA | TRBJ2-2
CASSGVGGSNLYETQYF | TGCGCCAGCAGCGGCGTAGGTGGGTCGAATTTGTACGAGACCCAGTACTTC | NA | TRBV5-1 | NA | TRBJ2-5
CASSAAFATNEKLFF | TGTGCCAGCAGTGCGGCCTTTGCAACTAATGAAAAACTGTTTTTT | NA | TRBV2 | NA | TRBJ1-4
CASSLMAGGATEAFF | TGCGCCAGCAGCCTAATGGCCGGAGGGGCCACTGAAGCTTTCTTT | NA | TRBV4-1 | NA | TRBJ1-1
CSAGGSSHEQYF | TGCAGTGCTGGGGGCAGTAGCCACGAGCAGTACTTC | once | TRBV20-1 | NA | TRBJ2-7
CAWRETSGSQYF | TGTGCCTGGAGGGAGACTAGCGGGAGTCAGTACTTC | NA | TRBV30 | TRBD2 | TRBJ2-7
CASSIEGSSQNIQYF | TGCGCCAGCAGCATCGAGGGGTCGTCCCAAAACATTCAGTACTTC | NA | TRBV5-1 | NA | TRBJ2-4
CASSLPRGSLSYEQYF | TGTGCCAGCAGTTTACCGCGAGGCAGCCTCTCCTACGAGCAGTACTTC | NA | TRBV28 | NA | TRBJ2-7
CASSLSQGAETQYF | TGTGCCAGCAGCCTCTCCCAGGGGGCGGAGACCCAGTACTTC | few | TRBV7-2 | TRBD1 | TRBJ2-5
CASRGRGIDEQYF | TGTGCCAGCAGGGGAAGGGGCATCGACGAGCAGTACTTC | NA | TRBV2 | NA | TRBJ2-7
CASSPRDKLNEQFF | TGTGCCAGTAGTCCCAGGGACAAGTTGAATGAGCAGTTCTTC | NA | TRBV19 | NA | TRBJ2-1
CASSYVSSGSTDTQYF | TGTGCCAGCAGTTACGTTAGTAGCGGGAGCACAGATACGCAGTATTTT | NA | TRBV6-5 | TRBD2 | TRBJ2-3
CSARVLAEYYEQYF | TGCAGTGCTAGAGTACTAGCCGAATACTACGAGCAGTACTTC | few | TRBV20-1 | NA | TRBJ2-7
CARSQGRITLAKNIQYF | TGTGCCAGATCTCAGGGACGGATTACTCTAGCCAAAAACATTCAGTACTTC | NA | TRBV6-4 | NA | TRBJ2-4
CASSPGGAGNEQYF | TGCGCCAGCAGCCCGGGAGGGGCTGGGAACGAGCAGTACTTC | NA | TRBV4-1 | TRBD2 | TRBJ2-7
CASSHELRYHEQFF | TGCGCCAGCAGCCACGAGCTCAGGTATCATGAGCAGTTCTTC | NA | TRBV4-1 | NA | TRBJ2-1
CASRRTEGQETQYF | TGTGCCAGCAGGAGGACAGAGGGACAAGAGACCCAGTACTTC | once | TRBV2 | NA | TRBJ2-5
CSVDRAVSTDTQYF | TGCAGCGTGGACAGGGCAGTTAGCACAGATACGCAGTATTTT | NA | TRBV29-1 | TRBD1 | TRBJ2-3
CASSLGYRDQETQYF | TGTGCCAGCAGCTTAGGATACCGAGACCAAGAGACCCAGTACTTC | NA | TRBV7-8 | NA | TRBJ2-5
CASSPPGTTSQETQYF | TGTGCCAGCAGCCCACCCGGGACTACTAGCCAAGAGACCCAGTACTTC | NA | TRBV28 | TRBD2 | TRBJ2-5
CASSENTGELFF | TGTGCCAGCAGTGAGAACACCGGGGAGCTGTTTTTT | NA | TRBV6-5 | NA | TRBJ2-2
CASSYWPTSDTQYF | TGTGCCAGCAGTTATTGGCCCACGTCGGATACGCAGTATTTT | NA | TRBV6-6 | NA | TRBJ2-3
CSASPLSTEADTQYF | TGCAGCGCCTCCCCTTTGAGCACTGAAGCAGATACGCAGTATTTT | NA | TRBV29-1 | NA | TRBJ2-3
CASSTPGGPSGRGTGELFF | TGTGCCAGCAGTACCCCGGGAGGGCCCTCGGGTAGGGGCACCGGGGAGCTGTTTTTT | NA | TRBV28 | TRBD2 | TRBJ2-2
CASSQVRGGEQYF | TGTGCCAGCAGCCAAGTAAGGGGTGGCGAGCAGTACTTC | NA | TRBV14 | NA | TRBJ2-7
CATSDSRGSQPQHF | TGTGCCACCAGTGATTCCAGGGGGAGTCAGCCCCAGCATTTT | NA | TRBV24-1 | TRBD1 | TRBJ1-5
CASRSGLAGGSSYNEQFF | TGTGCCAGCAGATCCGGACTAGCGGGAGGGAGCTCCTACAATGAGCAGTTCTTC | NA | TRBV7-9 | TRBD2 | TRBJ2-1
CASSLGTLDPPYGYTF | TGTGCCAGCAGCTTAGGGACCCTTGATCCGCCGTATGGCTACACCTTC | NA | TRBV5-4 | NA | TRBJ1-2
CSAHSGRATYNEQFF | TGCAGTGCTCATAGCGGGAGGGCTACCTACAATGAGCAGTTCTTC | NA | TRBV20-1 | TRBD2 | TRBJ2-1
CATAGEWELFF | TGTGCCACCGCAGGGGAGTGGGAGCTGTTTTTT | NA | TRBV24-1 | NA | TRBJ2-2